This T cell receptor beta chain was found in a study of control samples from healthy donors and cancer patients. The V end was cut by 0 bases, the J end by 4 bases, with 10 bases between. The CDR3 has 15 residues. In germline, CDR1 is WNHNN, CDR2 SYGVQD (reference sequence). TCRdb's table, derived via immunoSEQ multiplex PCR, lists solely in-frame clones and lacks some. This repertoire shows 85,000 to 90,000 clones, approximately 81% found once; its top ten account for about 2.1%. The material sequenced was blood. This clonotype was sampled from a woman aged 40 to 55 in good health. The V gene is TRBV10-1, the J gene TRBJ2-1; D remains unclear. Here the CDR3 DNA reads TGCGCCAGCAGTGAGTCCCTATCCTTTTACAATGAGCAGTTCTTC. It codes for CASSESLSFYNEQFF.